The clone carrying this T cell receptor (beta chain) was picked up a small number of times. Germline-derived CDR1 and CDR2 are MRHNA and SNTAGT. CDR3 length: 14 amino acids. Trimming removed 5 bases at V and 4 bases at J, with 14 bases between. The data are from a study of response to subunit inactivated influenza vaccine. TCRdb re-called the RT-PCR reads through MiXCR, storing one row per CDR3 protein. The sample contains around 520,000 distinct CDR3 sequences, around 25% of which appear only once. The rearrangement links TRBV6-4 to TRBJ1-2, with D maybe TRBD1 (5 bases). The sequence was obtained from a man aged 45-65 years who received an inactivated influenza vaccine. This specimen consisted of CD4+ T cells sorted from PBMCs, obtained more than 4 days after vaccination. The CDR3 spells CASSRGLGPYGYTF. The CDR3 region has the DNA TGTGCCAGCAGTCGAGGGTTGGGGCCCTATGGCTACACCTTC.